The 14 T cell receptor beta chains below all came from one sample that was sequenced in a study of PD-L1 blockade in urothelial cancer (dated by TCRdb to about 2017). The time point label on this specimen signifies: peripheral blood 6 weeks after treatment start. The library came from the immunoSEQ multiplex PCR assay. Held by TCRdb, this immuneACCESS table contains in-frame sequences only and omits some clones. Under half of the omission traces to an unresolved V gene where checked; the cause of the rest is unknown. The sample records approximately 110,000 clones, more than 85% of which are singletons. The ten most abundant clones make up less than 4.5% of the sample. The material was PBMCs, obtained around atezolizumab (anti-PD-L1) treatment. All receptors come from a man in his sixties with urothelial cancer.

The chain carries TRBV4-3 and TRBJ1-4, with 8 bases that match TRBD1. The CDR3 covers 18 residues. Germline V gene lookup returns CDR1 LGHNA and CDR2 YSLEER. V lost 4 bases, J lost 0 bases, and 10 bases stayed unmatched. The CDR3 DNA reads as TGCGCCAGCAGCCGGGATGACAGGGGTGTGGCAACTAATGAAAAACTGTTTTTT. Amino acid sequence: CASSRDDRGVATNEKLFF.

This chain connects TRBV5-1 to TRBJ2-7; 8 bases line up with TRBD1. V lost 4 bases to trimming and J lost 3 bases; unmatched junction nucleotides: 9. In germline, CDR1 is SGHRS, CDR2 YFSETQ. The CDR3 loop spans 15 amino acids. The CDR3 spells CASSPGQGPVYEQYF. The CDR3 coding sequence is TGCGCCAGCAGCCCTGGACAGGGCCCTGTCTACGAGCAGTACTTC.

The chain combines TRBV19 with TRBJ2-7; 8 bases are a match to TRBD1. Trimming removed 9 bases from V and 5 bases from J; junction bases left unmatched: 9. The CDR3 runs 13 residues. Per germline, CDR1 LNHDA and CDR2 SQIVND (reference sequence). The CDR3 coding sequence is TGTGCCAGCTCGGACAGGGTTGGGGACGAGCAGTACTTC. This translates into CASSDRVGDEQYF.

This clone was counted once. This chain uses TRBV5-4 with TRBJ1-4; TRBD1 aligns across 11 bases. J was trimmed by 6 bases and V by 2 bases; bases with no gene match: 9. CDR3 length: 17 amino acids. Germline CDR1 and CDR2: SGHNT and YYREEE (reference sequence). CDR3 sequence reads: CASSLGQGAQGDEKLFF. As DNA, the CDR3 is TGTGCCAGCAGCTTAGGACAGGGGGCGCAGGGCGATGAAAAACTGTTTTTT.

This rearrangement joins TRBV6-5 to TRBJ2-1; TRBD1 is a possible D gene (5 bases). This CDR3 contains 15 residues. The V end lost 5 bases, the J end lost 3 bases, and 14 bases lay between the germline ends. The germline V gene has CDR1 MNHEY and CDR2 SVGAGI. The CDR3 coding sequence is TGTGCCAGCAGTCCCCGGAGACAGAGCTACAATGAGCAGTTCTTC. This codes for CASSPRRQSYNEQFF.

The J gene is TRBJ2-1, the V gene TRBV6-1, with 9 bases aligning to TRBD2. Trimming removed 4 bases from V and 2 bases from J; junction bases left unmatched: 6. The CDR3 contains 16 residues. Germline V gene sequence: CDR1 MNHNS, CDR2 SASEGT. CDR3 sequence reads: CASSALPSGAYNEQFF. In nucleotides, the CDR3 is TGTGCCAGCAGTGCCCTTCCTAGCGGGGCCTACAATGAGCAGTTCTTC.

The chain combines TRBV10-3 with TRBJ1-1; D is possibly TRBD1 (6 bases). The CDR3 consists of 14 residues. Germline V gives CDR1 ENHRY, CDR2 SYGVKD. The germline V and J ends were trimmed by 10 bases and 1 base, with 16 bases remaining between them. CDR3 nucleotides: TGTGCCACCCGAAGGGACACCCAGAACACTGAAGCTTTCTTT. Protein: CATRRDTQNTEAFF.

The rearrangement links TRBV10-3 to TRBJ1-5; 7 bases agree with TRBD1. With V trimmed by 8 bases and J by 5 bases, 6 bases remained unmatched. Germline CDR1 ENHRY, CDR2 SYGVKD. The CDR3 covers 13 residues. DNA of the CDR3: TGTGCCATCGGCGACAGGGATTATCAGCCCCAGCATTTT. Translated, it gives CAIGDRDYQPQHF.

The chain has TRBV5-1 and TRBJ1-6, with a tentative D call TRBD1 (6 bases). Germline V gives CDR1 SGHRS, CDR2 YFSETQ. Trimming cost V 5 bases and J 7 bases, with 19 bases left between them. The CDR3 runs 16 residues. This CDR3 is CASSQTPQGSNSPLHF. CDR3 DNA: TGCGCCAGCAGTCAAACACCACAGGGAAGCAATTCACCCCTCCACTTT.

Points on this clone: Different DNA sequences within this sample yield the same CDR3. The chain couples TRBV5-1 to TRBJ2-5; 11 nucleotides align to TRBD1. V was clipped by 4 bases and J by 5 bases; unmatched bases: 4. Germline-derived CDR1 and CDR2 are SGHRS and YFSETQ. The CDR3 has 14 amino acids. The CDR3 DNA follows: TGCGCCAGCAGCATGGGACAGGGGGAGGAGACCCAGTACTTC. Its translation is CASSMGQGEETQYF.

The V gene is TRBV4-2, the J gene TRBJ2-1, with a possible D match to TRBD1 (5 bases). Trimming removed 4 bases from V and 3 bases from J, with 7 bases in between. The CDR3 has 13 residues. CDR1 and CDR2 (germline): LGHNA, YNFKEQ. CDR3 protein: CASSPGFYNEQFF. The CDR3 region has the DNA TGTGCCAGCAGCCCAGGGTTCTACAATGAGCAGTTCTTC.

This chain uses TRBV11-3 with TRBJ1-1; a possible D gene is TRBD1 (6 bases). The V and J ends lost 3 bases and 5 bases respectively, with 13 bases between them. Germline V gene lookup returns CDR1 SGHNT and CDR2 YENEEA. CDR3 length: 14 amino acids. DNA for the CDR3: TGTGCCAGCAGCTTGGTAGGGGGTAAAACTGAAGCTTTCTTT. Translated, it gives CASSLVGGKTEAFF.

This chain links TRBV6-1 with TRBJ2-5, with 12 bases fitting TRBD2. This CDR3 is 16 amino acids long. CDR1 is MNHNS and CDR2 is SASEGT in the germline V gene. V lost 2 bases, J lost 1 base, and 2 bases stayed unmatched. CDR3 sequence: CASSELAGGPQETQYF. In DNA form, the CDR3 reads TGTGCCAGCAGTGAACTAGCGGGGGGGCCCCAAGAGACCCAGTACTTC.

CDR3 sequence: CASSPPTMLQGGAETQYF. The CDR3 DNA reads as TGTGCCAGCTCACCACCGACGATGTTACAGGGAGGGGCAGAGACCCAGTACTTC. The V gene is TRBV18, the J gene TRBJ2-5; D is perhaps TRBD2 (7 bases). The CDR3 totals 18 residues. V was shortened by 0 bases and J by 4 bases, with 21 bases between the two germline ends. CDR1 and CDR2 from the germline V gene are KGHSH and LQKENI.